What follows describes a single TCR beta chain. What it binds is not known. This record comes from a study of post-analysis software for immune sequencing data. The overall study: Patients had relapsing-remitting, secondary progressive or progressive-relapsing multiple sclerosis; some lacked subtype. Findings and caveats of the study: By F measure, strong co-clustering occurred among samples prepared in the same batch. Significantly lower normalized Chao1 diversity was found in patients with multiple sclerosis relative to controls. Patients used about five TRBV segments, including TRBV5-6, TRBV5-1 and TRBV20-1, more often than controls.

Researchers reported that TCR beta cDNA libraries carried unique molecular identifiers. TCRdb reprocessed the PCR reads via MiXCR and lists one record per CDR3 protein. The sample carries hundreds of thousands of distinct CDR3 sequences, 53% recorded once. The CDR3 spans 17 residues. Germline lookup yields CDR1 DFQATT and CDR2 SNEGSKA (reference sequence). V shed 4 bases, J shed 0 bases, and the junction held 11 bases outside the gene matches. The V and J genes are TRBV20-1 and TRBJ2-1, with 8 bases fitting TRBD1. Sequencing used blood. The receptor comes from a girl aged 5-17 years with multiple sclerosis. The CDR3 DNA reads as TGCAGTGCTAATGACAGGGGTGGTCTTAGCTCCTACAATGAGCAGTTCTTC. Translation: CSANDRGGLSSYNEQFF.